This T cell receptor (beta chain) was found in a study of spatial heterogeneity in lung cancer. Whole-study context: Beta-chain sequences were consistently detected more often than alpha-chain sequences. Study observations and caveats: Counts of expanded alpha and beta TCRs within tumors tracked the tumor nonsynonymous mutation count.

Every cDNA TCR molecule received its own unique molecular identifier. TCRdb independently ran MiXCR on the 5' RACE reads; one entry per CDR3 protein. The sample consists of over 10,000 distinct CDR3 sequences, under 6% of them appearing once. Noted time point: sample taken at primary tumor resection. The donor population consisted of about 75 patients with untreated, early-stage non-small cell lung cancer. This clonotype counts as medium-sized. Its antigen is as yet unknown. As an off-target read in a library built for alpha chains, this beta chain has a frequency of little significance. CDR1 is SQVTM and CDR2 is ANQGSEA in the germline V gene. This CDR3 is built from 14 residues. V lost 5 bases and J lost 1; bases outside the gene matches: 2.

The V gene is TRBV29-1, the J gene TRBJ2-6; the match to TRBD1 covers 7 bases. The sample here was lung tumor tissue, taken at surgery. This clonotype originated in a male donor with early-stage non-small cell lung cancer. The CDR3 region has the DNA TGCAGCGTTAGACAGGGTTCTGGGGCCAACGTCCTGACTTTC. Its protein product is CSVRQGSGANVLTF.